This T cell receptor beta chain was observed in a study of vaccination effects on CD4 cells after COVID-19. The study, taken as a whole, reports: There was only 1 of 255 vaccine-induced clones in healthy vaccinees that cross-reacted with common cold coronaviruses.

Between the trimmed V and J ends, which lost 0 bases and 5 bases, there was a span of 6 bases. Looked up from germline, CDR1 is SGDLS and CDR2 is YYNGEE. This CDR3 comprises 13 residues. Antigen-specific CD4+ T cell clonotypes were called by their expansion after viral peptide-pool culture in ViraFEST. CD4+ T cells were isolated after 10 days of culture. Nucleocapsid antibodies were negative in the vaccine recipients, who had never had SARS-CoV-2 infection. Every well got 2 million to 2.5 million PBMC, which were grown with about 9.9 IU/ml IL-2 and about 10 ug/ml peptides. Each culture had half its medium swapped for IL-2 medium on days 3 and 7. Sequencing used immunoSEQ multiplex PCR; TCRdb keeps in-frame clones, though not all of them. The table includes under 45,000 clones, under 75% detected once. This clone was seen a single time. Its target is not known.

The source was CD4+ T cells from PBMCs cultured with HCoV-OC43 spike peptides, collected before COVID-19 vaccination. Sample subset: HCoV-OC43 spike overlapping peptide pool stimulation. This sequence joins TRBV9 and TRBJ2-1, with D unclear. The source is a human donor who received a COVID-19 vaccine. This CDR3 is CASSVASHNEQFF. The CDR3 nucleotides read TGTGCCAGCAGCGTAGCGAGTCACAATGAGCAGTTCTTC.